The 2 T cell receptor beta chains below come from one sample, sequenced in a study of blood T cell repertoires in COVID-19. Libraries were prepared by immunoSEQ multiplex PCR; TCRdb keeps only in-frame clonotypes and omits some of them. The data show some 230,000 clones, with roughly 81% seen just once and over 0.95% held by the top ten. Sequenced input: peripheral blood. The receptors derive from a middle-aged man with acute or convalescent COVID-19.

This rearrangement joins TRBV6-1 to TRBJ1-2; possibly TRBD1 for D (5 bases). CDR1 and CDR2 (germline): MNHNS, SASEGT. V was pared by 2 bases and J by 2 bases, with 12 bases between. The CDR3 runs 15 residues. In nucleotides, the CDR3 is TGTGCCAGCAGTGAATATGGCAGGGCAAACTATGGCTACACCTTC. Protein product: CASSEYGRANYGYTF.

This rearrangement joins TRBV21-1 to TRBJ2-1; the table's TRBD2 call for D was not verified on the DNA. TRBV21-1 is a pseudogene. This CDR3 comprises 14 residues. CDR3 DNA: TGTGCCAGCAGCACACTCCGGGAATACAATGAGCAGTTCTTC. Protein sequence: CASSTLREYNEQFF.